These 26 T cell receptor beta chains came from one sample sequenced in a study of neurological immune-mediated disorders. TCRdb re-called the 5' RACE reads with MiXCR, one entry per CDR3 protein. This sample has roughly 52,000 distinct CDR3 sequences; around 3.5% occur once, and the top ten carry 5% to 7%. Sequenced: PBMCs. These TCRs come from a man aged 55-75 years with multiple sclerosis.

This clonotype was found many times. This chain uses TRBV5-1 with TRBJ2-7, with 11 bases lining up with TRBD2. Germline V gene sequence: CDR1 SGHRS, CDR2 YFSETQ. V lost 5 bases and J lost 6; bases outside the gene matches: 7. The CDR3 runs to 14 residues. The CDR3 reads CASSPTSGISEQYF. The CDR3 coding sequence is TGCGCCAGCAGTCCGACTAGCGGGATTTCCGAGCAGTACTTC. Full variable domain (outside the CDR3, taken from reference TRBV5-1 and TRBJ2-7): KAGVTQTPRYLIKTRGQQVTLSCSPISGHRSVSWYQQTPGQGLQFLFEYFSETQRNKGNFPGRFSGRQFSNSRSEMNVSTLELGDSALYLCASSPTSGISEQYFGPGTRLTVT.

This clonotype was observed many times. The chain couples TRBV5-1 to TRBJ2-2; no definite D call. Between the trimmed V and J ends, which lost 2 bases and 5 bases, there was a span of 13 bases. CDR3 length equals 15 residues. Germline lookup yields CDR1 SGHRS and CDR2 YFSETQ. The CDR3 reads CASSFTIAGTGELFF. The CDR3 coding sequence is TGCGCCAGCAGCTTTACTATAGCAGGAACCGGGGAGCTGTTTTTT.

This clonotype was recorded at least ten times. V and J are TRBV5-5 and TRBJ2-3; D call uncertain. The germline V gene has CDR1 SGHKS and CDR2 YYEKEE (reference sequence). This CDR3 region has 14 residues. Trimming stripped 4 bases from V and 2 bases from J, with 11 bases between. The CDR3 region is CASSRAQTTDTQYF. CDR3 in DNA: TGTGCCAGCAGCCGGGCCCAGACCACAGATACGCAGTATTTT.

This clonotype was counted only a few times. A much larger clone lies one base from this, so it may be a read error. This chain joins TRBV5-1 and TRBJ1-3, with no clear D. This CDR3 region has 12 residues. Trimming shortened V by 7 bases and J by 4 bases, and 9 bases separated the two germline ends. Germline V gives CDR1 SGHRS, CDR2 YFSETQ. CDR3 protein: CASSTYGNTIYF. In nucleotides, the CDR3 is TGCGCCAGCTCCACTTACGGAAACACCATATATTTT.

The table lists this clonotype with many counts. The V call is TRBV20-1, the J call TRBJ2-1, with unresolved D. The V end lost 4 bases, the J end lost 4 bases, and 8 bases lay between the germline ends. The CDR3 is made up of 12 amino acids. Germline CDR1 is DFQATT and CDR2 is SNEGSKA (reference sequence). Written as DNA, the CDR3 is TGCAGTGCTAAGGCACTTTACAATGAGCAGTTCTTC. Protein product: CSAKALYNEQFF.

This clonotype showed up many times. The chain combines TRBV12-3 or TRBV12-4 with TRBJ2-2, with 11 bases lining up with TRBD2. CDR3 length: 17 residues. The V segment lost 4 bases and the J segment 6 bases; nucleotides outside the gene matches: 10. CDR3 loop: CASSSPLLAGVPGELFF. As DNA, the CDR3 is TGTGCCAGCAGTTCGCCCCTACTAGCGGGAGTTCCCGGGGAGCTGTTTTTT.

Many counts were recorded for this clonotype. The V call is TRBV20-1, the J call TRBJ1-5, with D tentatively TRBD1 (6 bases). The V gene's germline CDR1 is DFQATT and CDR2 SNEGSKA (reference sequence). This CDR3 contains 15 residues. V was clipped by 5 bases and J by 1 base, with 15 bases between them. The CDR3 reads CSAYQQGNSNQPQHF. The CDR3 region has the DNA TGCAGTGCTTATCAACAGGGTAACAGCAATCAGCCCCAGCATTTT.

Ten or more counts support this clonotype. J is TRBJ2-1 and V is TRBV20-1; TRBD2 aligns across 7 bases. The CDR3 has 16 residues. With 6 bases clipped from V and 8 bases from J, the junction kept 19 bases outside the gene matches. In germline, CDR1 is DFQATT, CDR2 SNEGSKA (reference sequence). CDR3 nucleotides: TGCAGTGCCAAGTTCTCCGGGACTACGGGGGGAGATGAGCAGTTCTTC. Its protein is CSAKFSGTTGGDEQFF.

This clonotype was seen many times. V is TRBV5-1 and J is TRBJ2-1, with 11 bases fitting TRBD2. Germline trimming cut 1 base from V and 6 bases from J; bases unmatched to any gene: 3. From germline, CDR1 is SGHRS and CDR2 YFSETQ. There are 15 residues in the CDR3. The CDR3 DNA reads as TGCGCCAGCAGCTTGTCAACTAGCGGGAGCAATGAGCAGTTCTTC. This gives the protein CASSLSTSGSNEQFF.

In its sample, this clonotype was seen many times. V usage is TRBV20-1 and J usage is TRBJ1-5; 7 bases are a match to TRBD1. CDR1 is DFQATT and CDR2 is SNEGSKA in the germline V gene (reference sequence). The CDR3 consists of 13 residues. Unmatched junction bases numbered 6, after V lost 5 bases and J lost 5 bases. CDR3 sequence reads: CSAQGQADQPQHF. The DNA for the CDR3 is TGCAGTGCTCAAGGACAGGCTGATCAGCCCCAGCATTTT.

This clonotype was recorded at least ten times. V is TRBV20-1 and J is TRBJ1-2; D unresolved. Germline loops: CDR1 DFQATT, CDR2 SNEGSKA (reference sequence). V was trimmed by 3 bases and J by 3 bases, leaving 11 bases between them. The CDR3 is 13 amino acids. This CDR3 reads CSARGRGDYGYTF. CDR3 in DNA: TGCAGTGCTAGGGGTCGCGGAGACTATGGCTACACCTTC.

The sample holds many counts of this clonotype. J is TRBJ1-4 and V is TRBV29-1; D gene uncertain. With 5 bases removed from V and 0 bases from J, the gap between germline ends came to 7 bases. The CDR3 sequence is 13 residues long. CDR1 and CDR2 from the germline V gene are SQVTM and ANQGSEA. This CDR3 is CSVSLTTNEKLFF. The CDR3 DNA sequence: TGCAGCGTTAGCCTTACAACTAATGAAAAACTGTTTTTT.

This clonotype was recorded at least ten times. The V and J genes are TRBV29-1 and TRBJ1-4; no clear D gene. The V gene's germline CDR1 is SQVTM and CDR2 ANQGSEA. The CDR3 contains 11 residues. The CDR3 coding sequence is TGCGCCGGACGGCAAAATGAAAAACTGTTTTTT. This codes for CAGRQNEKLFF.

This clonotype was counted many times. The chain recombines TRBV7-2 with TRBJ2-5; no firm D call. CDR1 and CDR2 (germline): SGHTA, FQGNSA. There are 12 residues in the CDR3. V lost 1 base, J lost 5 bases, and 5 bases lay in between. CDR3 region: CASSLVVETQYF. DNA of the CDR3: TGTGCCAGCAGCTTAGTGGTGGAGACCCAGTACTTC.

This clonotype was recorded at least ten times. A junction end diverges from the germline sequence, so it may reflect a read error. The chain links TRBV7-9 to TRBJ2-3, with D tentatively TRBD1 (5 bases). The length of the CDR3 is 15 residues. The germline CDR1 and CDR2 sequences are SEHNR and FQNEAQ (reference sequence). The CDR3 loop reads CASSLVGDSTYTQYF. The CDR3, as DNA: TGTGCCAGCAGCTTAGTAGGAGACAGCACATATACGCAGTATTTT.

This clonotype was recorded many times. The chain recombines TRBV3-1 with TRBJ2-7; 10 positions match TRBD2. This CDR3 contains 16 residues. Germline CDR1 is LGHDT and CDR2 is YNNKEL (reference sequence). V was clipped by 4 bases and J by 3 bases; unmatched bases: 9. CDR3 sequence (DNA): TGTGCCAGCAGCCTGAAAAGGACTAGCGGATACTACGAGCAGTACTTC. Translated: CASSLKRTSGYYEQYF.

This clonotype was detected ten times or more. The V and J genes are TRBV15 and TRBJ2-3, with TRBD2 identical over 7 bases. This CDR3 comprises 11 residues. Trimming cost V 9 bases and J 6 bases; bases outside gene matches: 3. Germline CDR1 LNHNV, CDR2 YYDKDF (reference sequence). CDR3 sequence reads: CATWGGDTQYF. The CDR3 nucleotides read TGTGCCACTTGGGGAGGGGATACGCAGTATTTT.

This clonotype has ten or more counts. This sequence joins TRBV20-1 and TRBJ2-7; 8 nucleotides agree with TRBD1. Per the germline V gene, CDR1 is DFQATT and CDR2 is SNEGSKA (reference sequence). V lost 8 bases, J lost 2 bases, and 11 bases stayed unmatched. The CDR3 contains 14 residues. CDR3 in amino acids: CSTVGRDRTYEQYF. The CDR3 DNA reads as TGCAGTACCGTAGGACGGGACAGGACCTACGAGCAGTACTTC.

This clonotype was detected many times. The chain recombines TRBV5-5 with TRBJ1-4, with 9 bases identical to TRBD1. V gave up 1 base and J gave up 8 bases; unmatched junction bases: 3. Germline V CDR1 and CDR2: SGHKS, YYEKEE (reference sequence). The CDR3 extends over 14 amino acids. CDR3 protein: CASSLYGTGEKLFF. CDR3 sequence (DNA): TGTGCCAGCAGCTTGTATGGGACAGGGGAAAAACTGTTTTTT.

This clonotype was found many times. This chain uses TRBV20-1 with TRBJ2-1; possible D gene TRBD1, 5 bases. The germline V gene has CDR1 DFQATT and CDR2 SNEGSKA (reference sequence). V gave up 0 bases and J gave up 8 bases, with 20 bases separating them. The CDR3 is made up of 16 amino acids. CDR3 in amino acids: CSARDEKAYRRDEQFF. In DNA form, the CDR3 reads TGCAGTGCTAGAGATGAGAAGGCTTACCGCAGGGATGAGCAGTTCTTC.

This clonotype was counted only a few times. The germline gene is not matched at one end of the junction; a read error may be the cause. For the CDR3, the DNA is TGCGCCAGCAGCTTGAGATTGGAGACACAGTACTTC. It codes for CASSLRLETQYF. The V gene is TRBV5-1, the J gene TRBJ2-5; D uncertain. The CDR3 loop spans 12 amino acids. Looked up from germline, CDR1 is SGHRS and CDR2 is YFSETQ.

This clonotype occurred many times. The chain uses TRBV5-1 and TRBJ2-1; no firm D call. The germline V gene has CDR1 SGHRS and CDR2 YFSETQ. The length of the CDR3 is 13 residues. With 0 bases removed from V and 6 bases from J, the gap between germline ends came to 7 bases. The CDR3, as DNA: TGCGCCAGCAGCTTGGGACCCGTCAATGAGCAGTTCTTC. It translates to CASSLGPVNEQFF.

The table lists this clonotype with many counts. The chain carries TRBV5-1 and TRBJ1-5; no reliable D call. This CDR3 contains 13 residues. V lost 3 bases and J 4 bases, leaving 8 bases between the germline ends. CDR1 is SGHRS and CDR2 is YFSETQ in the germline V gene. The CDR3 loop is CASSSDGNQPQHF. CDR3 coding DNA: TGCGCCAGCAGCTCGGACGGTAATCAGCCCCAGCATTTT.

This clonotype was seen repeatedly, ten times or more. The J gene is TRBJ1-1, the V gene TRBV3-1, with D tentatively TRBD1 (6 bases). The CDR3 contains 16 residues. V was cut by 5 bases and J by 6 bases, with 22 bases left in between. The germline V gene encodes CDR1 LGHDT and CDR2 YNNKEL (reference sequence). The chain's CDR3 is CASSERRGAGTSEAFF. The DNA of the CDR3 is TGTGCCAGCAGCGAAAGGAGGGGGGCAGGAACATCTGAAGCTTTCTTT. Full variable domain (missing parts from reference TRBV3-1 and TRBJ1-1): DTAVSQTPKYLVTQMGNDKSIKCEQNLGHDTMYWYKQDSKKFLKIMFSYNNKELIINETVPNRFSPKSPDKAHLNLHINSLELGDSAVYFCASSERRGAGTSEAFFGQGTRLTVV.

CDR3 sequence: CASSTGTGELFF. The CDR3 DNA reads as TGCGCCAGCAGCACGGGAACCGGGGAGCTGTTTTTT. V and J are TRBV5-1 and TRBJ2-2; maybe TRBD2 (5 bases). The CDR3 spans 12 residues. V dropped 4 bases and J dropped 5 bases, with 6 bases sitting between them. Germline-derived CDR1 and CDR2 are SGHRS and YFSETQ. Full variable domain (missing parts from reference TRBV5-1 and TRBJ2-2): KAGVTQTPRYLIKTRGQQVTLSCSPISGHRSVSWYQQTPGQGLQFLFEYFSETQRNKGNFPGRFSGRQFSNSRSEMNVSTLELGDSALYLCASSTGTGELFFGEGSRLTVL.

There are many counts of this clonotype. The chain carries TRBV7-3 and TRBJ1-1; no reliable D call. Trimming left V 5 bases short and J 1 base short, with 14 bases between. Germline V gene sequence: CDR1 SGHTA, CDR2 FQGTGA. CDR3 length: 15 residues. CDR3 DNA sequence: TGTGCCAGCAGCCCCGGTAGGGCTGGGAACACTGAAGCTTTCTTT. Amino acids: CASSPGRAGNTEAFF. The full variable domain, rest sourced from reference TRBV7-3 and TRBJ1-1, is GAGVSQTPSNKVTEKGKYVELRCDPISGHTALYWYRQSLGQGPEFLIYFQGTGAADDSGLPNDRFFAVRPEGSVSTLKIQRTERGDSAVYLCASSPGRAGNTEAFFGQGTRLTVV.